These T cell receptor beta chains were read from a single sample in a study of T cell responses to AZD1222 COVID-19 vaccine. The repertoire was sequenced with immunoSEQ multiplex PCR; TCRdb's copy has only in-frame clones and lacks some. The repertoire holds 140,000 to 150,000 clones, with under 95% as singletons. The sample in question was peripheral blood, obtained on day 0 of AZD1222 vaccination. Source of these receptors: an adult in good health. The CDR3 runs from the conserved cysteine through the conserved F or W. A D gene is named only where the DNA matches it firmly. Clone size is given for some rows only: seen once, a few or many times, or a class if the clone is expanded.

TRBV20-1	TRBD1	TRBJ2-1	.	CSASDEDREHNEQFF	TGCAGTGCTAGTGATGAAGACAGGGAGCACAATGAGCAGTTCTTC
TRBV15	TRBD2	TRBJ2-1	.	CATSRGSGGAFYNEQFF	TGTGCCACCAGCAGGGGTAGCGGGGGGGCCTTCTACAATGAGCAGTTCTTC
TRBV6-1	TRBD1	TRBJ1-1	.	CASSVPLTGASTEAFF	TGTGCCAGCAGTGTCCCTTTGACAGGGGCAAGCACTGAAGCTTTCTTT
TRBV7-2	.	TRBJ1-1	once	CASSLASGGGGSEAFF	TGTGCCAGCAGCTTAGCGAGTGGCGGGGGCGGCTCTGAAGCTTTCTTT
TRBV6-4	TRBD2	TRBJ2-5	.	CASSPGTSGAETQYF	TGTGCCAGCAGCCCCGGGACTAGCGGGGCGGAGACCCAGTACTTC
TRBV9	TRBD1	TRBJ1-2	.	CASSVGPAGGNGYTF	TGTGCCAGCAGCGTAGGACCGGCAGGGGGCAATGGCTACACCTTC
TRBV3-1/TRBV3-2	.	TRBJ1-1	.	CASSQQGENTEAFF	TGTGCCAGCAGCCAACAGGGAGAGAACACTGAAGCTTTCTTT
TRBV30	.	TRBJ1-5	.	CAWSPQGSRNQPQHF	TGTGCCTGGAGTCCGCAGGGATCCCGCAATCAGCCCCAGCATTTT
TRBV7-2	.	TRBJ1-5	.	CASSQDNANQPQHF	TGTGCCAGCAGCCAGGACAACGCAAACCAGCCCCAGCATTTT
TRBV18	.	TRBJ1-6	.	CASSPGEGHNSPLHF	TGTGCCAGCTCACCAGGAGAGGGGCATAATTCACCCCTCCACTTT
TRBV12-2	.	TRBJ2-7	.	CASRPNTGPLKEQYF	TGTGCAAGTCGCCCCAATACAGGACCTCTCAAGGAGCAGTACTTC
TRBV7-9	TRBD1	TRBJ1-2	.	CASSLAAGQGLDGYTF	TGTGCCAGCAGCTTAGCGGCGGGACAGGGTCTCGATGGCTACACCTTC
TRBV19	.	TRBJ1-4	.	CASSGVSEKLFF	TGTGCCAGTTCAGGGGTGTCGGAAAAACTGTTTTTT
TRBV6-5	.	TRBJ1-1	once	CASRWDQGYTEAFF	TGTGCCAGCCGATGGGATCAGGGCTACACTGAAGCTTTCTTT
TRBV2	TRBD1	TRBJ1-2	.	CASQTGNYGYTF	TGTGCCAGCCAGACAGGGAACTATGGCTACACCTTC
TRBV11-3	.	TRBJ2-7	.	CASSPTGQRSYEQYF	TGTGCCAGCAGCCCGACAGGTCAGAGGTCCTACGAGCAGTACTTC
TRBV12-3/TRBV12-4	.	TRBJ1-5	.	CASSPRDRQPQHF	TGTGCCAGCAGCCCCAGGGATCGGCAGCCCCAGCATTTT
TRBV19	.	TRBJ1-1	.	CASIDREGRRAFF	TGTGCCAGTATTGATAGGGAAGGACGAAGAGCTTTCTTT
TRBV5-1	.	TRBJ1-4	.	CASSLAGGIGEKLFF	TGCGCCAGCAGCTTGGCTGGGGGAATTGGCGAAAAACTGTTTTTT
TRBV5-1	.	TRBJ2-2	.	CASSPGTNTGELFF	TGCGCCAGCAGCCCGGGGACGAACACCGGGGAGCTGTTTTTT
TRBV7-3	TRBD1	TRBJ2-1	.	CASSLGQGEGEQFF	TGTGCCAGCAGCTTAGGGCAGGGGGAAGGGGAGCAGTTCTTC
TRBV13	TRBD1	TRBJ1-2	.	CASSPYRDRAYGYTF	TGTGCCAGCAGCCCTTACCGGGACAGGGCCTATGGCTACACCTTC
TRBV11-3	TRBD1	TRBJ2-2	.	CASSSQGVTGELFF	TGTGCCAGCAGCTCACAGGGGGTCACCGGGGAGCTGTTTTTT
TRBV11-3	.	TRBJ2-2	.	CASSREGWGSNTGELFF	TGTGCCAGCAGCCGTGAAGGGTGGGGGTCGAACACCGGGGAGCTGTTTTTT
TRBV30	TRBD2	TRBJ2-1	.	CAGGTGGTQFF	TGTGCCGGCGGAACGGGAGGGACACAGTTCTTC
TRBV27	.	TRBJ2-1	.	CASSLNRDEQFF	TGTGCCAGCAGTCTCAACCGGGACGAGCAGTTCTTC
TRBV18	.	TRBJ1-5	.	CASSPVWATGQPQHF	TGTGCCAGCTCACCAGTCTGGGCTACGGGTCAGCCCCAGCATTTT
TRBV5-1	.	TRBJ2-1	.	CASSMANWADEQFF	TGCGCCAGCAGTATGGCAAACTGGGCCGATGAGCAGTTCTTC
TRBV3-1/TRBV3-2	.	TRBJ2-7	.	CASSQGEGIGEQYF	TGTGCCAGCAGCCAAGGTGAGGGGATCGGCGAGCAGTACTTC
TRBV5-1	TRBD1	TRBJ2-3	.	CASSPGTDWSDTQYF	TGCGCCAGCAGCCCGGGGACAGACTGGTCAGATACGCAGTATTTT